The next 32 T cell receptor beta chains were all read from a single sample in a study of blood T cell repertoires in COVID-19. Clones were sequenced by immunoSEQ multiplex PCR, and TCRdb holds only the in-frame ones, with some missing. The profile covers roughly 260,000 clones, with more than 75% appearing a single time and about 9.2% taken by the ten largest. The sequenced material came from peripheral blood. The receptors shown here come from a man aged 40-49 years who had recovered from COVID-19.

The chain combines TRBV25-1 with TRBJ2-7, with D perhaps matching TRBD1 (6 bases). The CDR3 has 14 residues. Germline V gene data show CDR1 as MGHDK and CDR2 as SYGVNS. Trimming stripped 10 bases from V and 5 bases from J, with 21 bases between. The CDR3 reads CATPWNRVRDEQYF. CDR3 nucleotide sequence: TGTGCCACCCCCTGGAACAGGGTGAGAGACGAGCAGTACTTC.

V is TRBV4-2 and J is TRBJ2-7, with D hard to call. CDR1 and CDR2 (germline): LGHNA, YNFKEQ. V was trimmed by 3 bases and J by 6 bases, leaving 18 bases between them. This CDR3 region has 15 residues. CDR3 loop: CASSQSPNPLVEQYF. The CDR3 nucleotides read TGTGCCAGCAGCCAGAGCCCAAACCCGCTAGTCGAGCAGTACTTC.

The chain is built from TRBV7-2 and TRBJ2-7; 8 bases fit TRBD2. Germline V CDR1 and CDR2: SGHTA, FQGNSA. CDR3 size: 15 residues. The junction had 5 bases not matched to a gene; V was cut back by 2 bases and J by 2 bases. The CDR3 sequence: CASSLSGRGAYEQYF. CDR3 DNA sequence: TGTGCCAGCAGCTTATCGGGGCGGGGGGCCTACGAGCAGTACTTC.

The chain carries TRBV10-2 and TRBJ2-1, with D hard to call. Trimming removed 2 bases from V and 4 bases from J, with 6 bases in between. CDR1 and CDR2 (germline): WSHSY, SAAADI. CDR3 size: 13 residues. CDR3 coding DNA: TGCGCCAGCAGTGAGCTACAGTACAATGAGCAGTTCTTC. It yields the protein CASSELQYNEQFF.

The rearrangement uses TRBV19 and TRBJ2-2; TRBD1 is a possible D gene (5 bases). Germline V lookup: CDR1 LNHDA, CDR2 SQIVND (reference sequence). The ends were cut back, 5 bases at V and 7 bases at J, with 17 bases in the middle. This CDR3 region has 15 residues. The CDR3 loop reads CASSVTSGLNGELFF. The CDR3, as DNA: TGTGCCAGTAGTGTTACCTCAGGGTTGAACGGGGAGCTGTTTTTT.

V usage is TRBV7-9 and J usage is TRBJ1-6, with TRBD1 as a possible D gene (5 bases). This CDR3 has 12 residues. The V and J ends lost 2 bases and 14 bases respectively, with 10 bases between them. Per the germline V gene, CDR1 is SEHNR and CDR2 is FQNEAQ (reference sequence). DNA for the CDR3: TGTGCCAGCAGCTTATCGACAGCCACCCTCCACTTT. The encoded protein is CASSLSTATLHF. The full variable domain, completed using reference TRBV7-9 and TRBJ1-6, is DTGVSQNPRHKITKRGQNVTFRCDPISEHNRLYWYRQTLGQGPEFLTYFQNEAQLEKSRLLSDRFSAERPKGSFSTLEIQRTEQGDSAMYLCASSLSTATLHFGNGTRLTVT.

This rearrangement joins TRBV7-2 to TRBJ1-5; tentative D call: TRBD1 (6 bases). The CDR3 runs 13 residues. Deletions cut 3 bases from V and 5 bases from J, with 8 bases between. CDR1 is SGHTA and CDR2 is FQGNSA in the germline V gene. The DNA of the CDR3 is TGTGCCAGCAGCTTCGGGACATATCAGCCCCAGCATTTT. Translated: CASSFGTYQPQHF.

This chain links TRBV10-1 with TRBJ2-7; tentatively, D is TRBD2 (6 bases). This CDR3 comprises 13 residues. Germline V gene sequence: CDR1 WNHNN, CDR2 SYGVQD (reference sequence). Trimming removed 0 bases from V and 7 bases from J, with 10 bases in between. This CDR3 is CASSESGREEQYF. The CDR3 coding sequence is TGCGCCAGCAGTGAGTCGGGACGGGAGGAGCAGTACTTC.

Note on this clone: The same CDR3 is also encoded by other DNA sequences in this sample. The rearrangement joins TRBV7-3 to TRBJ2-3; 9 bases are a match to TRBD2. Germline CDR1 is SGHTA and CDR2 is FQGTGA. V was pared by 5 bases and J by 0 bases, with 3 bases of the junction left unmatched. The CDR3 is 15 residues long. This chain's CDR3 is CASSRAGGSTDTQYF. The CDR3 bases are TGTGCCAGCAGCCGAGCGGGGGGTAGCACAGATACGCAGTATTTT. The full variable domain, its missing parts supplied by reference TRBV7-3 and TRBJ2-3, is GAGVSQTPSNKVTEKGKYVELRCDPISGHTALYWYRQSLGQGPEFLIYFQGTGAADDSGLPNDRFFAVRPEGSVSTLKIQRTERGDSAVYLCASSRAGGSTDTQYFGPGTRLTVL.

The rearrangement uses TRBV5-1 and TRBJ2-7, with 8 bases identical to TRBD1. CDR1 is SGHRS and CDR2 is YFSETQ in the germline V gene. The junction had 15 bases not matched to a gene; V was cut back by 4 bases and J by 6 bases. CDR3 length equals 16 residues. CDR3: CASSGGRWQGAGEQYF. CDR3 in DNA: TGCGCCAGCAGCGGGGGAAGGTGGCAGGGGGCCGGCGAGCAGTACTTC.

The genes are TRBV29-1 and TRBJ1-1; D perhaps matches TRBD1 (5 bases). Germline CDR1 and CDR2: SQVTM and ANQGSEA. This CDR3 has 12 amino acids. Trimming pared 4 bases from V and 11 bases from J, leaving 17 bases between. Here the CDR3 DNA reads TGCAGCGTTGCAACAGGTGAAAAGGGCGCTTTCTTT. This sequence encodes CSVATGEKGAFF. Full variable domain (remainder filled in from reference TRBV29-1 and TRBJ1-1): SAVISQKPSRDICQRGTSLTIQCQVDSQVTMMFWYRQQPGQSLTLIATANQGSEATYESGFVIDKFPISRPNLTFSTLTVSNMSPEDSSIYLCSVATGEKGAFFGQGTRLTVV.

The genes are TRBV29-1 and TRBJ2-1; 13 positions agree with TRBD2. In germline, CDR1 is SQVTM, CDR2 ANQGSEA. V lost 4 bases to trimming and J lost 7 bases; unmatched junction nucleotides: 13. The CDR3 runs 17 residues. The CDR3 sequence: CSVASRQGLAGFNEQFF. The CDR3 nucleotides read TGCAGCGTTGCCTCAAGACAGGGACTAGCGGGATTTAATGAGCAGTTCTTC.

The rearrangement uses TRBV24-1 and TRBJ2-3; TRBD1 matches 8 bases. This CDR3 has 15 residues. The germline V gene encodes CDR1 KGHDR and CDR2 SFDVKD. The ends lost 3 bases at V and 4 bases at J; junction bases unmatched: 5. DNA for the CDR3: TGTGCCACCAGTGATCGGGCAGGGGGCGCAGATACGCAGTATTTT. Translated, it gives CATSDRAGGADTQYF.

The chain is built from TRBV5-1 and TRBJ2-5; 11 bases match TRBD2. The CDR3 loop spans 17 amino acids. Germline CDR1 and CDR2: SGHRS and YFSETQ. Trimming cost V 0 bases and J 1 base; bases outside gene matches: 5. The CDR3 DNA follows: TGCGCCAGCAGCTTGGGGCTAGCGGGAGGCCCCCAAGAGACCCAGTACTTC. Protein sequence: CASSLGLAGGPQETQYF. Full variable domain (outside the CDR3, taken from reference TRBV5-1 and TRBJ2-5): KAGVTQTPRYLIKTRGQQVTLSCSPISGHRSVSWYQQTPGQGLQFLFEYFSETQRNKGNFPGRFSGRQFSNSRSEMNVSTLELGDSALYLCASSLGLAGGPQETQYFGPGTRLLVL.

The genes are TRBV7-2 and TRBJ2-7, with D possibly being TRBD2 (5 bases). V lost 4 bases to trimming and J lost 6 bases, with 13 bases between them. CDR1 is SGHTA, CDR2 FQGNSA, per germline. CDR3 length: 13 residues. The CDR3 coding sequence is TGTGCCAGCAGCTCTCCGAGGGCGCTCGAGCAGTACTTC. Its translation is CASSSPRALEQYF.

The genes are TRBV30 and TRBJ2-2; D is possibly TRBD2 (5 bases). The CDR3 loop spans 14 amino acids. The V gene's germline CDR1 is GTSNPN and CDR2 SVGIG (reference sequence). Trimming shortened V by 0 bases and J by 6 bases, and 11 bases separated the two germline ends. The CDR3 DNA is TGTGCCTGGAGTGTACTGGGAGTCCCCGGGGAGCTGTTTTTT. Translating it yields CAWSVLGVPGELFF.

The chain's CDR3 is CASSLGLAGALKDTQYF. The CDR3 DNA follows: TGCGCCAGCAGCTTGGGGCTAGCGGGAGCCCTCAAGGATACGCAGTATTTT. V usage is TRBV5-1 and J usage is TRBJ2-3; 10 bases align to TRBD2. The CDR3 is 17 residues long. CDR1 SGHRS and CDR2 YFSETQ come from the germline V gene. V was clipped by 0 bases and J by 6 bases; unmatched bases: 10.

The DNA for the CDR3 is TGTGCCAGCAGTGAAGCGGGGCGGGGGCTAGCCAAAAACATTCAGTACTTC. Translation: CASSEAGRGLAKNIQYF. This chain connects TRBV6-1 to TRBJ2-4; D possibly corresponds to TRBD2 (7 bases). Trimming cost V 0 bases and J 0 bases, with 12 bases left between them. The CDR3 contains 17 residues. CDR1 and CDR2 from the germline V gene are MNHNS and SASEGT.

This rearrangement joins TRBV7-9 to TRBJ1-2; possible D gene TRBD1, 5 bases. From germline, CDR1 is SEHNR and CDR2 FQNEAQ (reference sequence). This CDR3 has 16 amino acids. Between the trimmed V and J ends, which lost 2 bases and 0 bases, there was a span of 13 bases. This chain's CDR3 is CASSLTQARSNYGYTF. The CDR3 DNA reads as TGTGCCAGCAGCTTAACACAGGCTCGATCTAACTATGGCTACACCTTC. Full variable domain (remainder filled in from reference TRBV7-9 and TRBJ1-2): DTGVSQNPRHKITKRGQNVTFRCDPISEHNRLYWYRQTLGQGPEFLTYFQNEAQLEKSRLLSDRFSAERPKGSFSTLEIQRTEQGDSAMYLCASSLTQARSNYGYTFGSGTRLTVV.

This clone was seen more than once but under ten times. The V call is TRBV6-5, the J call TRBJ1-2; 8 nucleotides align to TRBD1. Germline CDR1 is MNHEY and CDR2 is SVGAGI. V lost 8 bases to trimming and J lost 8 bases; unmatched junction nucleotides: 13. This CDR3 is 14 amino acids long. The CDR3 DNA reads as TGTGCCAGCTTAAGAGGACAGGGTCTAGAAGGCTACACCTTC. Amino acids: CASLRGQGLEGYTF.

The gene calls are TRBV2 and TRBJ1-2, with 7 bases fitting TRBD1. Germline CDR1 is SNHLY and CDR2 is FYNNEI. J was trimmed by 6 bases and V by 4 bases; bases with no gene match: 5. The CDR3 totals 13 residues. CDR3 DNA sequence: TGTGCCAGCAGTGTTGGGACAGACCATGGCTACACCTTC. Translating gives CASSVGTDHGYTF.

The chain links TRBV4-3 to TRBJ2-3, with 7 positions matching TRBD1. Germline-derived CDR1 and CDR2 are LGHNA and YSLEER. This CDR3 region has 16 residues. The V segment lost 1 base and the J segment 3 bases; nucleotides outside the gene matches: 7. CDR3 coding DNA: TGCGCCAGCAGCCAAGGTGAGGGCAGGGGGACAGATACGCAGTATTTT. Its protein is CASSQGEGRGTDTQYF.

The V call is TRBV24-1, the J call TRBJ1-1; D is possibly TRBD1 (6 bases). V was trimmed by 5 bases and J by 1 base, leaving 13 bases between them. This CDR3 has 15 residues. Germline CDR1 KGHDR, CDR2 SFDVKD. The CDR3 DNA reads TGTGCCACCAGTGTCGGCAGGGGAGCGAACACTGAAGCTTTCTTT. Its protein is CATSVGRGANTEAFF.

The CDR3 reads CASSQARGQASYTF. The CDR3 DNA is TGCGCCAGCAGCCAAGCTAGGGGGCAGGCTAGTTACACCTTC. V usage is TRBV4-3 and J usage is TRBJ1-2, with TRBD1 matching over 7 bases. Losses at the gene ends were 1 base for V and 11 bases for J; bases not matched to a gene: 10. Germline CDR1 and CDR2: LGHNA and YSLEER. There are 14 residues in the CDR3.

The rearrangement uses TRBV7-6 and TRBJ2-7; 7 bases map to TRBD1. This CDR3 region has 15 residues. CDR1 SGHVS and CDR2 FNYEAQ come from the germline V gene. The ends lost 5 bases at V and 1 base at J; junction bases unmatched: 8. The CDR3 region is CASSPRRGMSYEQYF. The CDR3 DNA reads TGTGCCAGCAGCCCCCGCAGGGGGATGTCCTACGAGCAGTACTTC. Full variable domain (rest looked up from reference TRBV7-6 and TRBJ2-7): GAGVSQSPRYKVTKRGQDVALRCDPISGHVSLYWYRQALGQGPEFLTYFNYEAQQDKSGLPNDRFSAERPEGSISTLTIQRTEQRDSAMYRCASSPRRGMSYEQYFGPGTRLTVT.

Written as DNA, the CDR3 is TGTGCCAGCAGCTTACGACTAGCTCCGAGTGAGCAGTTCTTC. Its translation is CASSLRLAPSEQFF. The rearrangement uses TRBV13 and TRBJ2-1, with 7 bases identical to TRBD2. CDR3 length: 14 amino acids. CDR1 and CDR2 from the germline V gene are PRHDT and FYEKMQ (reference sequence). The V and J ends lost 2 bases and 9 bases, in that order; junction bases with no gene match: 7.

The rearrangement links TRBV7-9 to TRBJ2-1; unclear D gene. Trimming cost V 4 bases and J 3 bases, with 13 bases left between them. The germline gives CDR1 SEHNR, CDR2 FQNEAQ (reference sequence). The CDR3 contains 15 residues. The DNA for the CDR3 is TGTGCCAGCAGCTCGGGTTTTTCTCTCTACAATGAGCAGTTCTTC. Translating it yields CASSSGFSLYNEQFF.

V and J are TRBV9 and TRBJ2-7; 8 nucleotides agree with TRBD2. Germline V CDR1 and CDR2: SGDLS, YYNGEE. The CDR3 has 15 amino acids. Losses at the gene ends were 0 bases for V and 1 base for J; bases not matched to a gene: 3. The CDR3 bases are TGTGCCAGCAGCGTAGACGGCGGGAGGTCCTACGAGCAGTACTTC. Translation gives CASSVDGGRSYEQYF.

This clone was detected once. This chain's CDR3 is CASSPRQGRSTGELFF. CDR3 DNA sequence: TGTGCCAGCTCACCTCGACAGGGTCGTAGCACCGGGGAGCTGTTTTTT. The chain uses TRBV18 and TRBJ2-2; 7 nucleotides match TRBD1. Per the germline V gene, CDR1 is KGHSH and CDR2 is LQKENI. Trimming took 3 bases from V and 4 from J; bases not matched to a gene: 8. This CDR3 region has 16 residues.

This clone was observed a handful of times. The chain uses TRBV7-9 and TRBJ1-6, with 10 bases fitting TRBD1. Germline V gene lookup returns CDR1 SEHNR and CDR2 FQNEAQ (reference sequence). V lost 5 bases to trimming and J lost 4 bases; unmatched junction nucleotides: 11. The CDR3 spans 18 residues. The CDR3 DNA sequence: TGTGCCAGCAGCGGGGACAGGGGCCGGGGAAGATATAATTCACCCCTCCACTTT. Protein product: CASSGDRGRGRYNSPLHF.

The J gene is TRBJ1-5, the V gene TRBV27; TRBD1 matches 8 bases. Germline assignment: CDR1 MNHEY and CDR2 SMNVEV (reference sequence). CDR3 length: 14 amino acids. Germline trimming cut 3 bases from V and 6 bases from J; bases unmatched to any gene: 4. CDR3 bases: TGTGCCAGCAGTTTTAACAGGGGGAGTCAGCCCCAGCATTTT. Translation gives CASSFNRGSQPQHF.

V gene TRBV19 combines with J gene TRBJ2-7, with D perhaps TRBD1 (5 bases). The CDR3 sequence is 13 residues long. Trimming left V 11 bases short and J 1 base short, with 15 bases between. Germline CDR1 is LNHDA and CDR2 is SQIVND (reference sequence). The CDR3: CASRVAGSYEQYF. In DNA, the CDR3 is TGTGCCTCAAGGGTGGCAGGGTCCTACGAGCAGTACTTC.